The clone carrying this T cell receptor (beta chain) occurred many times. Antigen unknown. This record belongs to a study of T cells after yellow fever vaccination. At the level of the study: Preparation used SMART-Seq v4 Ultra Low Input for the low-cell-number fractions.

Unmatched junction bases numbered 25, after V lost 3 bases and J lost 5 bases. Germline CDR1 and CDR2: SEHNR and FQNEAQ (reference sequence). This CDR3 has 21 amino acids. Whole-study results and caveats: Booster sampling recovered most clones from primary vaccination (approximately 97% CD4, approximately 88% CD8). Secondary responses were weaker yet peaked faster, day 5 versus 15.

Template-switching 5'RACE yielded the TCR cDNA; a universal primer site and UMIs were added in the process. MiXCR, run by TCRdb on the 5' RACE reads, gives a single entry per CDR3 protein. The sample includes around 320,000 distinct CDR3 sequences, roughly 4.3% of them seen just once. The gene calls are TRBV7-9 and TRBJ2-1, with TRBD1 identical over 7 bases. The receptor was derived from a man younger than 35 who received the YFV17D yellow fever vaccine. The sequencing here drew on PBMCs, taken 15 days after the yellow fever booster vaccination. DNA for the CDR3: TGTGCCAGCAGCTTCTCTTTTGGGGCAGGGGGACATCGGGAAAAGGACAATGAGCAGTTCTTC. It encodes CASSFSFGAGGHREKDNEQFF.